This is a list of T cell receptor beta chains from one sample in a study of T-cell memory formation after mild COVID-19. TCRdb ran MiXCR on the 5' RACE reads and lists one entry per CDR3 protein. The sample yields about 470,000 distinct CDR3 sequences, around 27% seen once. The sample consisted of PBMCs or a T cell subset sorted from them (not recorded which). Receptor source: an adult woman who had mild COVID-19 (a few samples of this study predate the infection). Cell type and time point are not known. CDR3s include the opening cysteine and the closing phenylalanine or tryptophan. D genes are given only for firm matches. Clone size is stated in some rows and not others, as once, few, many or a class when expanded.

v_gene: TRBV12-3/TRBV12-4
abundance: -
d_gene: -
j_gene: TRBJ1-5
CDR3nt: TGTGCCAGCAGTTTCGGTCAGACCAATCAGCCCCAGCATTTT
CDR3aa: CASSFGQTNQPQHF

v_gene: TRBV4-3
abundance: -
d_gene: -
j_gene: TRBJ1-6
CDR3nt: TGCGCCAGCAGCCAAGGGTCGGGAACCCTCCACTTT
CDR3aa: CASSQGSGTLHF

v_gene: TRBV29-1
abundance: few
d_gene: TRBD2
j_gene: TRBJ2-5
CDR3nt: TGCAGCGTAGCGGGACTTACCTTGGAGGGTACCCAAGAGACCCAGTACTTC
CDR3aa: CSVAGLTLEGTQETQYF

v_gene: TRBV6-6
abundance: few
d_gene: -
j_gene: TRBJ1-5
CDR3nt: TGTGCCAGCAGAAATCGGGACGGAAATAGCAATCAGCCCCAGCATTTT
CDR3aa: CASRNRDGNSNQPQHF

v_gene: TRBV5-1
abundance: -
d_gene: -
j_gene: TRBJ1-2
CDR3nt: TGCGCCAGCAATCCGGGCCCACTTAGGCATTATGGCTACACCTTC
CDR3aa: CASNPGPLRHYGYTF

v_gene: TRBV28
abundance: -
d_gene: -
j_gene: TRBJ2-3
CDR3nt: TGTGCCAGCAGCCCAGGAAGATTGAGCTATACGCAGTATTTT
CDR3aa: CASSPGRLSYTQYF

v_gene: TRBV5-1
abundance: few
d_gene: -
j_gene: TRBJ2-1
CDR3nt: TGCGCCAGCAGTCGAGATACCGGGACCGCGTCCTACAATGAGCAGTTCTTC
CDR3aa: CASSRDTGTASYNEQFF

v_gene: TRBV5-1
abundance: -
d_gene: -
j_gene: TRBJ1-4
CDR3nt: TGCGCCAGCAGAACAGACGGTGGAGATGAAAAACTGTTTTTT
CDR3aa: CASRTDGGDEKLFF

v_gene: TRBV5-1
abundance: few
d_gene: -
j_gene: TRBJ1-1
CDR3nt: TGCGCCAGCAGCTTGGAACAGGCCCATTCTTTGAACACTGAAGCTTTCTTT
CDR3aa: CASSLEQAHSLNTEAFF

v_gene: TRBV14
abundance: few
d_gene: -
j_gene: TRBJ2-7
CDR3nt: TGTGCCAGCAGCCAATCTATGCCCGAGGTGGGGGGCTTCTACGAGCAGTACTTC
CDR3aa: CASSQSMPEVGGFYEQYF

v_gene: TRBV7-2
abundance: -
d_gene: TRBD2
j_gene: TRBJ2-1
CDR3nt: TGTGCCAGCAGCTCCTCTAGCGGGAACGACAATGAGCAGTTCTTC
CDR3aa: CASSSSSGNDNEQFF

v_gene: TRBV2
abundance: few
d_gene: -
j_gene: TRBJ2-3
CDR3nt: TGTGCCAGCATTCTTCCCCTGGTTCGAGATACGCAGTATTTT
CDR3aa: CASILPLVRDTQYF

v_gene: TRBV12-3/TRBV12-4
abundance: few
d_gene: -
j_gene: TRBJ1-1
CDR3nt: TGTGCCAGCAAAGGAATTTTGAACACTGAAGCTTTCTTT
CDR3aa: CASKGILNTEAFF

v_gene: TRBV4-1
abundance: -
d_gene: TRBD1
j_gene: TRBJ1-1
CDR3nt: TGCGCCAGCAGCCAAATACAGGGGGTTGGTGAGGCTTTCTTT
CDR3aa: CASSQIQGVGEAFF

v_gene: TRBV5-1
abundance: few
d_gene: TRBD1
j_gene: TRBJ2-3
CDR3nt: TGCGCCAGCAGCCTAGCGGGACAGGGGGCGGTTAGGCGGTATTTT
CDR3aa: CASSLAGQGAVRRYF

v_gene: TRBV24-1
abundance: few
d_gene: -
j_gene: TRBJ1-5
CDR3nt: TGTGCCACCAGTGATTTGTCGGACCAGCCCCAGCATTTT
CDR3aa: CATSDLSDQPQHF

v_gene: TRBV16
abundance: -
d_gene: -
j_gene: TRBJ2-7
CDR3nt: TGTGCCAGCAGCCAATCGGGCAGCTCCTACGAGCAGTACTTC
CDR3aa: CASSQSGSSYEQYF

v_gene: TRBV6-2/TRBV6-3
abundance: few
d_gene: -
j_gene: TRBJ2-7
CDR3nt: TGTGCCAGCAGCAGGGTGAACGAGCAGTACTTC
CDR3aa: CASSRVNEQYF

v_gene: TRBV30
abundance: -
d_gene: -
j_gene: TRBJ1-1
CDR3nt: TGTGCCTGGAGTGTAAGGGCGACGGGAGGCACTGAAGCTTTCTTT
CDR3aa: CAWSVRATGGTEAFF

v_gene: TRBV7-3
abundance: many
d_gene: -
j_gene: TRBJ2-6
CDR3nt: TGTGCCAGCAGCTTAGACTCTGGGGCCAACGTCCTGACTTTC
CDR3aa: CASSLDSGANVLTF

v_gene: TRBV28
abundance: -
d_gene: TRBD2
j_gene: TRBJ2-3
CDR3nt: TGTGCCAGCAGTCCCCCGGGAGGGGCAGATACGCAGTATTTT
CDR3aa: CASSPPGGADTQYF

v_gene: TRBV7-9
abundance: -
d_gene: TRBD2
j_gene: TRBJ2-1
CDR3nt: TGTGCCAGCAGCCATACTAGCGGGAGGGCACACAATGAGCAGTTCTTC
CDR3aa: CASSHTSGRAHNEQFF

v_gene: TRBV12-3/TRBV12-4
abundance: -
d_gene: -
j_gene: TRBJ2-5
CDR3nt: TGTGCCAGCAGCCACGCCCGGCTAGTTAAGATAGAAGAGACCCAGTACTTC
CDR3aa: CASSHARLVKIEETQYF

v_gene: TRBV12-3/TRBV12-4
abundance: -
d_gene: TRBD2
j_gene: TRBJ2-3
CDR3nt: TGTGCCAGCAGTCTCGAAAGGGGACTAGCGGGGGATACGCAGTATTTT
CDR3aa: CASSLERGLAGDTQYF

v_gene: TRBV24-1
abundance: -
d_gene: -
j_gene: TRBJ2-2
CDR3nt: TGTGCCACCAGAAGGGGTGGCACCGGGGAGCTGTTTTTT
CDR3aa: CATRRGGTGELFF

v_gene: TRBV4-3
abundance: -
d_gene: -
j_gene: TRBJ2-2
CDR3nt: TGCGCCAGCAGCCAAGAATGGGGACTCTCCCTGAACACCGGGGAGCTGTTTTTT
CDR3aa: CASSQEWGLSLNTGELFF

v_gene: TRBV5-1
abundance: many
d_gene: TRBD2
j_gene: TRBJ2-5
CDR3nt: TGCGCCAGCAGCTTCCGGCGGGGGGGCCGGGAGACCCAGTACTTC
CDR3aa: CASSFRRGGRETQYF

v_gene: TRBV10-3
abundance: few
d_gene: -
j_gene: TRBJ2-4
CDR3nt: TGTGCCATCTCGACGGGGTCCAAAAACATTCAGTACTTC
CDR3aa: CAISTGSKNIQYF

v_gene: TRBV24-1
abundance: few
d_gene: TRBD2
j_gene: TRBJ2-1
CDR3nt: TGTGCCACCAGTGATGGGCCTAGCGGGAGTTACAATGAGCAGTTCTTC
CDR3aa: CATSDGPSGSYNEQFF

v_gene: TRBV12-3/TRBV12-4
abundance: -
d_gene: -
j_gene: TRBJ2-3
CDR3nt: TGTGCCAGCAGTTTAGCTATAAGGGATACGCAGTATTTT
CDR3aa: CASSLAIRDTQYF